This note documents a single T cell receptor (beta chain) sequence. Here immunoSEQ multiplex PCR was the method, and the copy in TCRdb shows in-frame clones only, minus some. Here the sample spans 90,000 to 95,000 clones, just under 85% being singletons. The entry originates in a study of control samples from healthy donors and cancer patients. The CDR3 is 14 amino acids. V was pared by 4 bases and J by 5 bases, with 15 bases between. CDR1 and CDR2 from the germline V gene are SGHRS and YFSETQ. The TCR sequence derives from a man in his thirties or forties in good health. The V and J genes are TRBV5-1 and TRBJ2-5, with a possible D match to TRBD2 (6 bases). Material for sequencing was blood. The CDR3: CASSAWYTSETQYF. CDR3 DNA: TGCGCCAGCAGCGCCTGGTATACTAGCGAGACCCAGTACTTC.